The present T cell receptor beta chain was sequenced within a study of T-cell reconstitution after alpha-beta-depleted transplantation in children. Study-level findings and limits: Certain patients had high TCRbeta diversity at day 60, and it came from recipient T cells and thymic progenitors that survived. There were reportedly several hundred expanded graft clones from which alpha-beta T cells came about two months after transplant. Among T cells one year after transplant, newly produced cells accounted for most counts and diversity.

This CDR3 comprises 14 residues. Trimming removed 8 bases from V and 8 bases from J, with 20 bases in between. Regarding this clonotype: The antigen remains undetermined.

Unique molecular identifiers were used in preparing the TCRbeta library. One entry per CDR3 protein, called by TCRdb with MiXCR from the PCR reads. The sample lists about a million distinct CDR3 sequences, about 26% occurring once. The chain has TRBV12-3 or TRBV12-4 and TRBJ2-3, with D perhaps TRBD1 or TRBD2 (6 bases each). The receptor was isolated from a boy younger than two who had a stem cell transplant for SCID, so the T cells may come from the graft donor. Material: PBMCs, mostly from graft donor cells, obtained 360 days after TCRalphabeta/CD19-depleted stem cell transplant. The CDR3 DNA is TGTGCCAGCCTGGGTCGGGGGCCTTCGGGTACGCAGTATTTT. It is translated as CASLGRGPSGTQYF.